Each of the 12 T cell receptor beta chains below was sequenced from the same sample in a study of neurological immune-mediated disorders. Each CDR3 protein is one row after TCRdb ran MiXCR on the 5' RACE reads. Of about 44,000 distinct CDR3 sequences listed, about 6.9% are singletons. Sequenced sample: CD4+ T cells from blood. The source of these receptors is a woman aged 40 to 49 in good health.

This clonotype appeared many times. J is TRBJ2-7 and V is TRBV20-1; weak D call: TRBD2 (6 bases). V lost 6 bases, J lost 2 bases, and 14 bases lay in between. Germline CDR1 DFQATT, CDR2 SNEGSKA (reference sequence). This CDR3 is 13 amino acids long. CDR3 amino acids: CSAVSGYTYEQYF. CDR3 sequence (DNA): TGCAGTGCCGTGAGCGGGTATACCTACGAGCAGTACTTC.

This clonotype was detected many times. This chain's CDR3 is CASSRADTYSPLHF. The CDR3, as DNA: TGCGCCAGCAGCAGGGCAGACACTTATTCACCCCTCCACTTT. The gene calls are TRBV5-1 and TRBJ1-6; D is uncertain. Per germline, CDR1 SGHRS and CDR2 YFSETQ. The CDR3 covers 14 residues. V shed 4 bases and J shed 8 bases, with 13 bases lying between them.

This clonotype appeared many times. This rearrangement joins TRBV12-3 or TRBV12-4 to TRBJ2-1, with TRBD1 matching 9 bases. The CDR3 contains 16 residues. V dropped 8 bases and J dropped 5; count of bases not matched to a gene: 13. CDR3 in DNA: TGTGCCAGCCTAAACTCCGCCGGGACAGGGAACAATGAGCAGTTCTTC. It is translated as CASLNSAGTGNNEQFF.

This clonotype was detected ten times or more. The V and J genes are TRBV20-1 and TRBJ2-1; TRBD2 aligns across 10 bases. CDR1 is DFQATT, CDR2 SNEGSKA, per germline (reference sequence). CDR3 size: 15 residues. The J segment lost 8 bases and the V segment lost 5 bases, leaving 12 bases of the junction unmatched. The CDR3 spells CSAFPRGTSDDEQFF. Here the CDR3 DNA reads TGCAGTGCTTTTCCGAGGGGGACTAGCGATGATGAGCAGTTCTTC.

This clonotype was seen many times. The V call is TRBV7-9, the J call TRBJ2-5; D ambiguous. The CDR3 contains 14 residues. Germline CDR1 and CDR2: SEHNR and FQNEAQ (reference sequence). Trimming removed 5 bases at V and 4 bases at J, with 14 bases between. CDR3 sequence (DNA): TGTGCCAGCAGCAAAAGTCGGGTTCCAGAGACCCAGTACTTC. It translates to CASSKSRVPETQYF.

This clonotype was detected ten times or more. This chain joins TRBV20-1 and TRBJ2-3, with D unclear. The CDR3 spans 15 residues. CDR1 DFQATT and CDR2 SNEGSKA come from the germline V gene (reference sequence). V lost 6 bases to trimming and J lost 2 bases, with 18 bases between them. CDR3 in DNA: TGCAGTGCCCTATACCTGGAGTCCTTCACAGATACGCAGTATTTT. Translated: CSALYLESFTDTQYF.

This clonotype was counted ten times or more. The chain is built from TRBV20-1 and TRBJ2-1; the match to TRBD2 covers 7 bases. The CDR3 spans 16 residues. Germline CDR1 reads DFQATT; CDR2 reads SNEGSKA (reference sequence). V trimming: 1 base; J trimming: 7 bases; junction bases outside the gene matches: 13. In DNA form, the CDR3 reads TGCAGTGCTAGAGCCCGGCTCGGGGGGTTTAAAAATGAGCAGTTCTTC. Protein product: CSARARLGGFKNEQFF.

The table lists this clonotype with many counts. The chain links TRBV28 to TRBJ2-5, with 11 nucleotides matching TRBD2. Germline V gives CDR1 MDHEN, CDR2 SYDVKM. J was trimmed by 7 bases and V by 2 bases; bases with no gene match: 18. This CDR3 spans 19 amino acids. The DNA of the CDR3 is TGTGCCAGCAGTTTAACCCCACCTGGGAGTAGCGGGAGGGCGGCGACCCAGTACTTC. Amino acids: CASSLTPPGSSGRAATQYF.

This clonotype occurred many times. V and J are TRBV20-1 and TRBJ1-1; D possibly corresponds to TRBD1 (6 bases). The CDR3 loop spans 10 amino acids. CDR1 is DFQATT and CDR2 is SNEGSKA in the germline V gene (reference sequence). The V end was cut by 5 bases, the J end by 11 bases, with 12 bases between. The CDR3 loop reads CSALQGQAFF. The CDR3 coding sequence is TGCAGTGCTTTACAGGGTCAGGCTTTCTTT.

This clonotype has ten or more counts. The CDR3 nucleotides are TGTGCCAGCAGTTCCGGCGCCTTAGCCAAAAACATTCAGTACTTC. Translation: CASSSGALAKNIQYF. This chain joins TRBV6-5 and TRBJ2-4; D gene unclear. CDR1 is MNHEY and CDR2 is SVGAGI in the germline V gene. The V and J ends lost 4 bases and 0 bases respectively, with 10 bases between them. This CDR3 is 15 amino acids long.

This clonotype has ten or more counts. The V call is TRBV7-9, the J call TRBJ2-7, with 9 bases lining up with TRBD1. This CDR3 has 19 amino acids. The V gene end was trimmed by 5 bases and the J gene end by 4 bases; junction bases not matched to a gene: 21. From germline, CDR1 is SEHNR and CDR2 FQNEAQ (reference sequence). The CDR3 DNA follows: TGTGCCAGCAGCGCTACCGGGACAGGGAGCACTAACCTAATTTACGAGCAGTACTTC. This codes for CASSATGTGSTNLIYEQYF. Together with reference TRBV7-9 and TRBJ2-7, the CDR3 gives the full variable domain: DTGVSQNPRHKITKRGQNVTFRCDPISEHNRLYWYRQTLGQGPEFLTYFQNEAQLEKSRLLSDRFSAERPKGSFSTLEIQRTEQGDSAMYLCASSATGTGSTNLIYEQYFGPGTRLTVT.

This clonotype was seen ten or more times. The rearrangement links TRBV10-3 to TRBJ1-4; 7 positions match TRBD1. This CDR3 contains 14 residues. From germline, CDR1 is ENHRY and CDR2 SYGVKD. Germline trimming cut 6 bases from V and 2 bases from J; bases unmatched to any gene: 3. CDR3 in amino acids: CAIRGTATNEKLFF. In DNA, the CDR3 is TGTGCCATCAGGGGGACAGCTACTAATGAAAAACTGTTTTTT.